Below, 24 T cell receptor beta chains from the same sample are listed, as sequenced in a study of Tregs in tolerant kidney transplant recipients. Produced via immunoSEQ multiplex PCR; TCRdb's table is partial and in-frame only. The data show about 73,000 clones, 95% to 98% seen once. The sample here was CD4+ T cells from blood, taken before the transplant. These TCRs come from a human donor who received a combined kidney and bone marrow transplant.

The chain is built from TRBV30 and TRBJ2-1, with D unclear. The CDR3 runs 14 residues. V lost 0 bases and J 9 bases, leaving 15 bases between the germline ends. From germline, CDR1 is GTSNPN and CDR2 SVGIG (reference sequence). The CDR3, as DNA: TGTGCCTGGAGTGTACGGAGACGGTCCGGTGAGCAGTTCTTC. Its translation: CAWSVRRRSGEQFF.

V usage is TRBV12-5 and J usage is TRBJ2-5; 9 bases align to TRBD1. V gave up 4 bases and J gave up 5 bases; unmatched junction bases: 5. CDR1 LGHNT and CDR2 FRNRAP come from the germline V gene. The CDR3 runs 14 residues. In DNA form, the CDR3 reads TGTGCTAGTGGTTCCTCGACAGGGGGTGAGACCCAGTACTTC. The encoded protein is CASGSSTGGETQYF. Complete variable domain (other parts from reference TRBV12-5 and TRBJ2-5): DARVTQTPRHKVTEMGQEVTMRCQPILGHNTVFWYRQTMMQGLELLAYFRNRAPLDDSGMPKDRFSAEMPDATLATLKIQPSEPRDSAVYFCASGSSTGGETQYFGPGTRLLVL.

The gene calls are TRBV7-2 and TRBJ1-6; D is unresolved. This CDR3 has 16 amino acids. Trimming stripped 4 bases from V and 1 base from J, with 11 bases between. CDR1 and CDR2 from the germline V gene are SGHTA and FQGNSA. The CDR3 DNA sequence: TGTGCCAGCAGCTCCCTACCGGGATCCTATAATTCACCCCTCCACTTT. Protein product: CASSSLPGSYNSPLHF.

The J gene is TRBJ1-1, the V gene TRBV7-3; D remains ambiguous. Germline V gene sequence: CDR1 SGHTA, CDR2 FQGTGA. Trimming cost V 4 bases and J 0 bases, with 6 bases left between them. The CDR3 runs 13 residues. CDR3 sequence reads: CASSSSLNTEAFF. CDR3 in DNA: TGTGCCAGCAGCTCCTCGTTGAACACTGAAGCTTTCTTT.

The J gene is TRBJ2-7, the V gene TRBV18; D perhaps matches TRBD1 (5 bases). Deletions cut 4 bases from V and 5 bases from J, with 21 bases between. CDR3 length equals 16 residues. Germline V lookup: CDR1 KGHSH, CDR2 LQKENI. CDR3 in amino acids: CASSQNTGQGLDEQYF. As DNA, the CDR3 is TGTGCCAGCTCACAGAACACCGGGCAGGGCCTGGACGAGCAGTACTTC.

The chain uses TRBV30 and TRBJ1-4; D remains ambiguous. V was clipped by 3 bases and J by 8 bases, with 16 bases between them. Per the germline V gene, CDR1 is GTSNPN and CDR2 is SVGIG (reference sequence). There are 14 residues in the CDR3. CDR3 DNA sequence: TGTGCCTGGAGCGCAAAGACTACACCGGAAAAACTGTTTTTT. As protein: CAWSAKTTPEKLFF.

V usage is TRBV27 and J usage is TRBJ1-2; 8 bases map to TRBD1. V lost 5 bases and J lost 0; bases outside the gene matches: 8. The germline CDR1 and CDR2 sequences are MNHEY and SMNVEV (reference sequence). The CDR3 consists of 16 residues. The DNA for the CDR3 is TGTGCCAGCAGTCCCTATAGACAGGGGACTAACTATGGCTACACCTTC. Its protein product is CASSPYRQGTNYGYTF.

J is TRBJ2-7 and V is TRBV27, with D perhaps TRBD2 (7 bases). V was shortened by 4 bases and J by 0 bases, with 13 bases between the two germline ends. The germline V gene encodes CDR1 MNHEY and CDR2 SMNVEV (reference sequence). The length of the CDR3 is 15 residues. The CDR3, as DNA: TGTGCCAGCAGTTCCTATAGGGGGGGCTCCTACGAGCAGTACTTC. As protein: CASSSYRGGSYEQYF.

This chain joins TRBV7-9 and TRBJ1-2; 7 bases agree with TRBD1. This CDR3 is 16 amino acids long. Trimming removed 5 bases from V and 5 bases from J; junction bases left unmatched: 14. Germline assignment: CDR1 SEHNR and CDR2 FQNEAQ (reference sequence). The CDR3 protein is CASSPRSDRLGYGYTF. CDR3 in DNA: TGTGCCAGCAGCCCACGCTCGGACAGGCTCGGATATGGCTACACCTTC.

V and J are TRBV30 and TRBJ2-7, with TRBD2 identical over 12 bases. From germline, CDR1 is GTSNPN and CDR2 SVGIG (reference sequence). The ends lost 0 bases at V and 12 bases at J; junction bases unmatched: 9. The CDR3 length is 14 residues. The CDR3 nucleotides are TGTGCCTGGAGTGTACTTAAGACTAGCGGGAGACTGTACTTC. It codes for CAWSVLKTSGRLYF. The complete variable domain, with remaining parts taken from reference TRBV30 and TRBJ2-7, reads SQTIHQWPATLVQPVGSPLSLECTVEGTSNPNLYWYRQAAGRGLQLLFYSVGIGQISSEVPQNLSASRPQDRQFILSSKKLLLSDSGFYLCAWSVLKTSGRLYFGPGTRLTVT.

Written as DNA, the CDR3 is TGTGCCAGTAGTATCTCCAGCTCTGGGGCCAACGTCCTGACTTTC. It specifies CASSISSSGANVLTF. The V gene is TRBV19, the J gene TRBJ2-6, with unresolved D. CDR3 size: 15 residues. V was pared by 3 bases and J by 0 bases, with 6 bases between. Looked up from germline, CDR1 is LNHDA and CDR2 is SQIVND (reference sequence).

The V gene is TRBV2, the J gene TRBJ2-3, with TRBD1 matching 9 bases. This CDR3 is 16 amino acids long. Germline values: CDR1 SNHLY, CDR2 FYNNEI. Losses at the gene ends were 4 bases for V and 3 bases for J; bases not matched to a gene: 8. The CDR3 protein is CASSVDRGERTDTQYF. In DNA, the CDR3 is TGTGCCAGCAGTGTGGACAGGGGAGAGAGGACAGATACGCAGTATTTT.

The chain links TRBV5-6 to TRBJ2-3; possible D gene TRBD2, 7 bases. Germline V gene data show CDR1 as SGHDT and CDR2 as YYEEEE. The CDR3 is 16 residues long. V lost 4 bases and J 0 bases, leaving 15 bases between the germline ends. CDR3 DNA sequence: TGTGCCAGCAGCAGTTGGGGAGGGGGGAGCACAGATACGCAGTATTTT. It translates to CASSSWGGGSTDTQYF. The variable domain in full, with the rest retrieved from reference TRBV5-6 and TRBJ2-3, is DAGVTQSPTHLIKTRGQQVTLRCSPKSGHDTVSWYQQALGQGPQFIFQYYEEEERQRGNFPDRFSGHQFPNYSSELNVNALLLGDSALYLCASSSWGGGSTDTQYFGPGTRLTVL.

The CDR3 reads CASRTATNEKLFF. CDR3 DNA sequence: TGCGCCAGCCGGACAGCAACTAATGAAAAACTGTTTTTT. The chain uses TRBV5-1 and TRBJ1-4; possible D gene TRBD1, 6 bases. This CDR3 contains 13 residues. V lost 7 bases and J lost 0, with 7 bases in between. Looked up from germline, CDR1 is SGHRS and CDR2 is YFSETQ.

The V call is TRBV5-1, the J call TRBJ2-7; D is uncertain. Germline loops: CDR1 SGHRS, CDR2 YFSETQ. The CDR3 length is 13 residues. Trimming pared 0 bases from V and 3 bases from J, leaving 7 bases between. The CDR3 is CASSLDYVYEQYF. The DNA for the CDR3 is TGCGCCAGCAGCTTGGATTATGTCTACGAGCAGTACTTC.

The J gene is TRBJ2-5, the V gene TRBV6-6; TRBD2 aligns across 7 bases. The V and J ends lost 6 bases and 5 bases, in that order; junction bases with no gene match: 12. This CDR3 contains 15 residues. From germline, CDR1 is MNHNY and CDR2 SVGAGI (reference sequence). CDR3 nucleotides: TGTGCCAGCAGAGGGAGGGGTTACCCGGGGGAGACCCAGTACTTC. Translating it yields CASRGRGYPGETQYF.

The chain has TRBV5-1 and TRBJ1-1; the D is unclear. Trimming removed 5 bases from V and 1 base from J, with 9 bases in between. Looked up from germline, CDR1 is SGHRS and CDR2 is YFSETQ. This CDR3 has 13 residues. The CDR3 reads CASRKGENTEAFF. In DNA form, the CDR3 reads TGCGCCAGCAGAAAGGGAGAGAACACTGAAGCTTTCTTT.

The J gene is TRBJ1-2, the V gene TRBV5-6; D gene ambiguous. This CDR3 contains 14 residues. The V gene's germline CDR1 is SGHDT and CDR2 YYEEEE. Trimming pared 0 bases from V and 5 bases from J, leaving 11 bases between. CDR3 sequence reads: CASSLDELHYGYTF. The CDR3, as DNA: TGTGCCAGCAGCTTGGATGAACTTCATTATGGCTACACCTTC.

This clone has only one observation. Compared with germline, one end of the junction differs, possibly owing to a read error. The chain couples TRBV2 to TRBJ2-2; 7 positions match TRBD2. The CDR3 length is 14 residues. CDR1 and CDR2 (germline): SNHLY, FYNNEI. CDR3 sequence: CASSGTRNAGELFF. CDR3 in DNA: TGTGCCAGCAGTGGGACTAGGAACGCCGGGGAGCTGTTTTTT. Full variable domain (remainder filled in from reference TRBV2 and TRBJ2-2): EPEVTQTPSHQVTQMGQEVILRCVPISNHLYFYWYRQILGQKVEFLVSFYNNEISEKSEIFDDQFSVERPDGSNFTLKIRSTKLEDSAMYFCASSGTRNAGELFFGEGSRLTVL.

The chain uses TRBV9 and TRBJ2-2; TRBD2 agrees at 7 bases. There are 17 residues in the CDR3. Per germline, CDR1 SGDLS and CDR2 YYNGEE. V shed 0 bases, J shed 2 bases, and the junction held 7 bases outside the gene matches. The CDR3 DNA reads TGTGCCAGCAGCGTAGCTTGGCCTAGCGGCAACACCGGGGAGCTGTTTTTT. Its translation: CASSVAWPSGNTGELFF.

This rearrangement joins TRBV4-1 to TRBJ1-2; D perhaps matches TRBD1 (6 bases). With 4 bases removed from V and 2 bases from J, the gap between germline ends came to 8 bases. There are 13 residues in the CDR3. The germline V gene encodes CDR1 MGHRA and CDR2 YSYEKL. The CDR3 is CASSPQGNYGYTF. The DNA for the CDR3 is TGCGCCAGCAGCCCCCAGGGGAACTATGGCTACACCTTC.

The chain employs TRBV9 and TRBJ2-3; TRBD2 aligns across 7 bases. Trimming removed 3 bases from V and 2 bases from J; junction bases left unmatched: 6. The CDR3 has 15 amino acids. Germline-derived CDR1 and CDR2 are SGDLS and YYNGEE. The CDR3 region has the DNA TGTGCCAGCAGCGGCGGGACTACCTCCACAGATACGCAGTATTTT. This codes for CASSGGTTSTDTQYF.

The rearrangement joins TRBV6-5 to TRBJ1-6, with D possibly being TRBD1 (5 bases). The CDR3 is 14 residues long. Looked up from germline, CDR1 is MNHEY and CDR2 is SVGAGI. Trimming cost V 6 bases and J 7 bases, with 13 bases left between them. CDR3 bases: TGTGCCAGCAGCCGACAGACTGGAAATTCACCCCTCCACTTT. This gives the protein CASSRQTGNSPLHF.

This clone was seen only once. The J gene is TRBJ1-3, the V gene TRBV4-2; possible D gene TRBD1, 5 bases. Germline CDR1 reads LGHNA; CDR2 reads YNFKEQ. This CDR3 comprises 18 residues. The ends were cut back, 0 bases at V and 0 bases at J, with 15 bases in the middle. CDR3 loop: CASSQDGITGNSGNTIYF. CDR3 DNA: TGTGCCAGCAGCCAAGATGGGATTACAGGCAACTCTGGAAACACCATATATTTT.